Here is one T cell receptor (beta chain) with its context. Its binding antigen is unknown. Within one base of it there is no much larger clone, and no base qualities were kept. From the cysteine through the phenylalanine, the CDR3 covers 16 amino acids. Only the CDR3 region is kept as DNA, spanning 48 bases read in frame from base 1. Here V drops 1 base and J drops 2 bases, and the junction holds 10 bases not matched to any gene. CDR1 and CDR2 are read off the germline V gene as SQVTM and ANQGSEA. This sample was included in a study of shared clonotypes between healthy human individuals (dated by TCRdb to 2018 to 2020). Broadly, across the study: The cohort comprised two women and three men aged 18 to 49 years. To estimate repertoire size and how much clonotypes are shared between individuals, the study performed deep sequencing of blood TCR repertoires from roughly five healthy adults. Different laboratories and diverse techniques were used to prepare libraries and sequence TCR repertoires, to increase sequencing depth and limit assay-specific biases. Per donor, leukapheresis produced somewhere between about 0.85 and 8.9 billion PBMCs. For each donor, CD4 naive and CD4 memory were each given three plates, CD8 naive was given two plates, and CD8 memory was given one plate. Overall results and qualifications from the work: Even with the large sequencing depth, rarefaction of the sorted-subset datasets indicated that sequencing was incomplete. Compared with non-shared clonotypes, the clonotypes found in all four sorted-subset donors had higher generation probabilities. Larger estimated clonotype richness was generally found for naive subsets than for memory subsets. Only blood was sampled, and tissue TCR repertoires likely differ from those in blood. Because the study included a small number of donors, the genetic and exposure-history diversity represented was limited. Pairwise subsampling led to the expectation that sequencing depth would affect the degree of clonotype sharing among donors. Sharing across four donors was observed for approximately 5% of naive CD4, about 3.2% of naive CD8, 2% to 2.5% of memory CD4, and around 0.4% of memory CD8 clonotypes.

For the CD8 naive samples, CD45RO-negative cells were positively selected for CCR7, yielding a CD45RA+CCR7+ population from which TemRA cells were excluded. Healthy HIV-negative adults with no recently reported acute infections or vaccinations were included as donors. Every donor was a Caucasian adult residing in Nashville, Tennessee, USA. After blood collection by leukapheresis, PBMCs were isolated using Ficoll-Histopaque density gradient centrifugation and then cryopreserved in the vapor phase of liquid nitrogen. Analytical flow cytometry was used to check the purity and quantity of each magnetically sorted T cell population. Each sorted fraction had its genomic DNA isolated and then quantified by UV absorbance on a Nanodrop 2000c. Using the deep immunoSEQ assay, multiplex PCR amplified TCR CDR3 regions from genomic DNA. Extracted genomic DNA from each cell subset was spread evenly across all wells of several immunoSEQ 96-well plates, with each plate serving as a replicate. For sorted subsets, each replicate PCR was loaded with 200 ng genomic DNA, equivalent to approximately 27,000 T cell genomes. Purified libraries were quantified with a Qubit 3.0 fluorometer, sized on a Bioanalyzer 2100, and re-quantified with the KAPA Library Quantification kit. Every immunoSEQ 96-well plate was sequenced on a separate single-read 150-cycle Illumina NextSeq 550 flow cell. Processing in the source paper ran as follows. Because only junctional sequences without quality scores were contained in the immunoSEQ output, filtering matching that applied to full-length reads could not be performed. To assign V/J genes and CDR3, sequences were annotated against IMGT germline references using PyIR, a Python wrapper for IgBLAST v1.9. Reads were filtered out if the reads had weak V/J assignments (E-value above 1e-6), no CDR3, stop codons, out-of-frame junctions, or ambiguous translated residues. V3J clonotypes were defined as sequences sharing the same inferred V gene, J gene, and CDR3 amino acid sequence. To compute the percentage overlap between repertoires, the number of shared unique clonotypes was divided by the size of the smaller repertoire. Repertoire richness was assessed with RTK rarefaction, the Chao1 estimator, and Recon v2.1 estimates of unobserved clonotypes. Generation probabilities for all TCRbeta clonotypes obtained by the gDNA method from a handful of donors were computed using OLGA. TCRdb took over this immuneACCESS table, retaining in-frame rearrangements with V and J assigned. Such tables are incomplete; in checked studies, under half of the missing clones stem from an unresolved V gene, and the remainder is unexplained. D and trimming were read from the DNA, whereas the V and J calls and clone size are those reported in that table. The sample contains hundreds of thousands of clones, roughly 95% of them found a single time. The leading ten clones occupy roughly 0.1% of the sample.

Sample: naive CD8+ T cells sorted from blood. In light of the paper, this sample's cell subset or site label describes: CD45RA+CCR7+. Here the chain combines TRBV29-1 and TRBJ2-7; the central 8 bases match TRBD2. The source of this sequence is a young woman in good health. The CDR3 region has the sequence CSVEGSVSGDPYEQYF. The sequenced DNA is TGCAGCGTTGAAGGATCAGTTAGCGGGGATCCCTACGAGCAGTACTTC.